This paragraph reports one T cell receptor (beta chain). Antigen unknown. This entry is derived from a study of identical twins. Study-wide points: Cord blood's abundant beta clonotypes had fewer insertions, unlike memory repertoires.

TCRdb re-analysed the 5' RACE reads in MiXCR, keeping a single row per CDR3 protein. Among around 1.7 million distinct CDR3 sequences listed, about 30% were seen once. The CDR3 is 13 amino acids. Germline assignment: CDR1 SQVTM and CDR2 ANQGSEA. The J segment lost 8 bases and the V segment lost 7 bases, leaving 9 bases of the junction unmatched. Every one of the donors was a healthy Caucasian. The rearrangement links TRBV29-1 to TRBJ2-4; 9 positions match TRBD1. Sequencing input: cord blood. This TCR came from a newborn girl in good health. The CDR3 loop is CSGGTGHPDIQYF. The CDR3 DNA is TGCAGCGGGGGGACAGGGCATCCGGACATTCAGTACTTC.